Following are 13 T cell receptor beta chains from one sample sequenced in a study of cytomegalovirus exposure and HLA in healthy donors (dated by TCRdb to the late 2010s). Library prep was done by the immunoSEQ multiplex PCR assay. Entries here come from immuneACCESS through TCRdb and include only in-frame sequences with V and J called. Some clones fail to appear in such tables; in the studies checked, an unresolved V gene covers under half of the shortfall, and the cause of the remainder is unknown. Recorded for this sample are approximately 280,000 clones; roughly 85% of them occurred a single time. The ten largest clonotypes hold about 1% of the sample. Specimen: PBMCs. These receptors all stem from a woman in her late teens or twenties in good health and CMV-seronegative.

The CDR3 DNA sequence: TGCGCCAGCAGCCAAGCCTCAGGCTACGAGCAGTACTTC. This gives the protein CASSQASGYEQYF. This chain joins TRBV4-1 and TRBJ2-7; D is uncertain. V lost 1 base to trimming and J lost 3 bases, with 7 bases between them. The CDR3 is 13 amino acids. The germline CDR1 and CDR2 sequences are MGHRA and YSYEKL.

Only a few counts were recorded for this clone. V is TRBV5-1 and J is TRBJ1-4; D is unclear. CDR3 length equals 15 residues. With 1 base removed from V and 4 bases from J, the gap between germline ends came to 11 bases. Germline V CDR1 and CDR2: SGHRS, YFSETQ. CDR3 in DNA: TGCGCCAGCAGCTTGACAGTCTCGATTAATGAAAAACTGTTTTTT. Translating gives CASSLTVSINEKLFF.

In nucleotides, the CDR3 is TGTGCCAGCAGTTTGACAGCCTCCGGGGCCAACGTCCTGACTTTC. It translates to CASSLTASGANVLTF. J is TRBJ2-6 and V is TRBV28; D is perhaps TRBD1 (5 bases). V lost 3 bases and J lost 4, with 10 bases in between. The CDR3 runs to 15 residues. CDR1 and CDR2 from the germline V gene are MDHEN and SYDVKM.

This clone was found many times. The rearrangement links TRBV19 to TRBJ2-7; 8 nucleotides match TRBD1. The CDR3 sequence is 12 residues long. Germline assignment: CDR1 LNHDA and CDR2 SQIVND (reference sequence). V lost 3 bases and J lost 6; bases outside the gene matches: 1. The CDR3: CASSIGQGEQYF. The DNA for the CDR3 is TGTGCCAGTAGTATTGGACAGGGCGAGCAGTACTTC.

The V and J genes are TRBV5-4 and TRBJ1-1, with D possibly being TRBD1 (6 bases). V lost 4 bases and J 9 bases, leaving 19 bases between the germline ends. The CDR3 is 14 amino acids. Germline loops: CDR1 SGHNT, CDR2 YYREEE (reference sequence). The CDR3 here is CASSPPMNRAQAFF. As DNA, the CDR3 is TGTGCCAGCAGCCCACCGATGAACAGGGCGCAAGCTTTCTTT.

The chain has TRBV5-4 and TRBJ2-1, with 9 bases matching TRBD2. This CDR3 has 13 amino acids. Germline V CDR1 and CDR2: SGHNT, YYREEE (reference sequence). Germline trimming cut 4 bases from V and 8 bases from J; bases unmatched to any gene: 4. The CDR3 nucleotides are TGTGCCAGCAGCGTGGCGGGAGGGGATGAGCAGTTCTTC. This gives the protein CASSVAGGDEQFF.

This rearrangement joins TRBV9 to TRBJ1-2; 7 bases are shared with TRBD1. The junction had 9 bases not matched to a gene; V was cut back by 3 bases and J by 4 bases. The V gene's germline CDR1 is SGDLS and CDR2 YYNGEE. The CDR3 extends over 15 amino acids. Here the CDR3 DNA reads TGTGCCAGCAGCGCGAGGACAGGCGGTAGCTATGGCTACACCTTC. It yields the protein CASSARTGGSYGYTF. The full variable domain, in which reference TRBV9 and TRBJ1-2 provide the parts outside the CDR3, is DSGVTQTPKHLITATGQRVTLRCSPRSGDLSVYWYQQSLDQGLQFLIQYYNGEERAKGNILERFSAQQFPDLHSELNLSSLELGDSALYFCASSARTGGSYGYTFGSGTRLTVV.

In its sample, this clone was seen once. The J gene is TRBJ1-5, the V gene TRBV4-3; the match to TRBD1 covers 7 bases. Germline V gene sequence: CDR1 LGHNA, CDR2 YSLEER. This CDR3 spans 14 amino acids. The trim removed 3 bases at V and 1 base at J, leaving 0 bases unmatched. The CDR3 nucleotides are TGCGCCAGCAGCCAGACAGGGAGCAATCAGCCCCAGCATTTT. Translating it yields CASSQTGSNQPQHF.

This rearrangement joins TRBV6-4 to TRBJ2-1, with TRBD2 as a possible D gene (6 bases). The CDR3 extends over 13 amino acids. Germline loops: CDR1 MRHNA, CDR2 SNTAGT. Trimming removed 6 bases at V and 6 bases at J, with 12 bases between. The DNA for the CDR3 is TGTGCCAGCAGCGCGACTAGGGTCAATGAGCAGTTCTTC. This translates into CASSATRVNEQFF.

The V gene is TRBV2, the J gene TRBJ1-2; D is unresolved. Trimming left V 0 bases short and J 5 bases short, with 7 bases between. CDR3 length: 13 residues. CDR1 and CDR2 from the germline V gene are SNHLY and FYNNEI. In DNA, the CDR3 is TGTGCCAGCAGTGAAGCAGCCGAGTATGGCTACACCTTC. It translates to CASSEAAEYGYTF.

This chain joins TRBV6-6 and TRBJ1-1; 7 bases match TRBD1. The germline gives CDR1 MNHNY, CDR2 SVGAGI (reference sequence). The CDR3 has 16 amino acids. Trimming removed 3 bases from V and 1 base from J; junction bases left unmatched: 8. The CDR3 region has the DNA TGTGCCAGCAGTTATCCACGACAGGGCTGGAACACTGAAGCTTTCTTT. Protein sequence: CASSYPRQGWNTEAFF.

The chain couples TRBV19 to TRBJ2-6; TRBD1 agrees at 7 bases. V shed 5 bases and J 1 base; nucleotides not matched to a gene: 11. The CDR3 has 18 amino acids. Germline lookup yields CDR1 LNHDA and CDR2 SQIVND (reference sequence). CDR3 sequence: CASSPVTGLGSGANVLTF. The CDR3 DNA is TGTGCCAGTAGTCCTGTGACAGGGTTGGGATCTGGGGCCAACGTCCTGACTTTC.

The chain is built from TRBV7-6 and TRBJ2-5; maybe TRBD1 (6 bases). Germline V gene lookup returns CDR1 SGHVS and CDR2 FNYEAQ. The CDR3 consists of 14 residues. Trimming took 3 bases from V and 5 from J, leaving 13 bases between them. CDR3 DNA: TGTGCCAGCAGCTTCAGGGGCCATGGGGAGACCCAGTACTTC. Encoded protein: CASSFRGHGETQYF.